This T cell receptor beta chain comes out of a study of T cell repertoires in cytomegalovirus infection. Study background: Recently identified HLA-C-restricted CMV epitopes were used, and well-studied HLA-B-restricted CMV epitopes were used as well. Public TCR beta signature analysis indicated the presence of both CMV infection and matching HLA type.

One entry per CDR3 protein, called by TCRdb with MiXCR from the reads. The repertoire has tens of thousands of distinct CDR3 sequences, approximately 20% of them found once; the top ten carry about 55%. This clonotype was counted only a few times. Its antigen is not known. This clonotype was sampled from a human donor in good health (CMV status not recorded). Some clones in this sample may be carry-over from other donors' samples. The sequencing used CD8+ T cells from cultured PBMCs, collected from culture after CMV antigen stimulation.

The CDR3 sequence is CATSLERGLVDTQYF. CDR3 bases: TGTGCCACCTCCCTGGAAAGGGGGCTCGTAGATACGCAGTATTTT. The rearrangement joins TRBV19 to TRBJ2-3, with TRBD1 matching over 7 bases. In germline, CDR1 is LNHDA, CDR2 SQIVND (reference sequence). The CDR3 is 15 amino acids. V lost 10 bases to trimming and J lost 5 bases; unmatched junction nucleotides: 15.